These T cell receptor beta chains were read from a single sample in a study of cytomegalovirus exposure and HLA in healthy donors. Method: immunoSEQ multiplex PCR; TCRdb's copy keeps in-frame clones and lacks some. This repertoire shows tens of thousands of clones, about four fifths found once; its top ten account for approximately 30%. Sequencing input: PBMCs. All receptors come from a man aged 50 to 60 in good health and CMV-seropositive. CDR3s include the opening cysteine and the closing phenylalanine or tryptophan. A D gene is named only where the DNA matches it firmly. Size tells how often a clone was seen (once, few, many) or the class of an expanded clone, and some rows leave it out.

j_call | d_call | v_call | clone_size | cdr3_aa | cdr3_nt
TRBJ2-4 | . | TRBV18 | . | CASSPGSVRDIQYF | TGTGCCAGCTCCCCCGGATCGGTGAGGGACATTCAGTACTTC
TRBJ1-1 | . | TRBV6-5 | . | CASSRQVQAEAFF | TGTGCCAGCAGTAGACAAGTTCAGGCTGAAGCTTTCTTT
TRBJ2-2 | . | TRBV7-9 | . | CASSRRDSPGELFF | TGTGCCAGCAGCAGAAGGGACTCCCCAGGGGAGCTGTTTTTT
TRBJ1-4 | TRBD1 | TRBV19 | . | CASSIGQGFEKLFF | TGTGCCAGTAGCATCGGACAGGGCTTTGAAAAACTGTTTTTT
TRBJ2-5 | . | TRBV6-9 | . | CASSYSSVQEAQYF | TGTGCCAGCAGTTATTCATCGGTACAAGAGGCCCAGTACTTC
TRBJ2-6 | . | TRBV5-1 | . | CASSPRSGANVLTF | TGCGCCAGCAGCCCCAGGTCTGGGGCCAACGTCCTGACTTTC
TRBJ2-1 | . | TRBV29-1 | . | CTLSAGRRNEQFF | TGCACCCTTTCGGCGGGGCGTCGCAATGAGCAGTTCTTC
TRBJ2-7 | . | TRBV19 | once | CASSAQFGVYEQYF | TGTGCCAGTAGTGCGCAGTTCGGGGTCTACGAGCAGTACTTC
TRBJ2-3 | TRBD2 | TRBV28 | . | CASRFSSGREDTQYF | TGTGCCAGCAGGTTTTCTAGCGGGAGGGAGGATACGCAGTATTTT
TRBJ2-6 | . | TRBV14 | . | CASSPAEKAGANVLTF | TGTGCCAGCAGCCCGGCGGAGAAAGCCGGGGCCAACGTCCTGACTTTC
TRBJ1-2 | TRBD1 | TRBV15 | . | CATSKETGTANYGYTF | TGTGCCACCAGCAAGGAAACCGGGACAGCGAACTATGGCTACACCTTC
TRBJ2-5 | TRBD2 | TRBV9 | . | CASSVERGHPETQYF | TGTGCCAGCAGCGTTGAGCGGGGGCACCCAGAGACCCAGTACTTC
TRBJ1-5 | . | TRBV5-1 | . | CASSLGGPYSNQPQHF | TGCGCCAGCAGCTTGGGGGGCCCCTATAGCAATCAGCCCCAGCATTTT
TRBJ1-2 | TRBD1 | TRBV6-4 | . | CASSFTGTEPYGYTF | TGTGCCAGCAGTTTCACGGGGACAGAGCCTTATGGCTACACCTTC
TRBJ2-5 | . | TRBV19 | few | CASSIGWANPEETQYF | TGTGCCAGTAGTATAGGATGGGCCAACCCTGAGGAGACCCAGTACTTC
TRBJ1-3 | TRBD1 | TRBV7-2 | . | CASSQGTVGNTIYF | TGTGCCAGCAGCCAAGGGACAGTGGGAAACACCATATATTTT
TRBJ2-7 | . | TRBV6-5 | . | CASSVPGRTYEQYF | TGTGCCAGCAGCGTCCCCGGGAGAACCTACGAGCAGTACTTC
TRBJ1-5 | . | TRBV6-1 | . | CASSDSGGAGNQPQHF | TGTGCCAGCAGTGATTCGGGGGGCGCGGGCAATCAGCCCCAGCATTTT
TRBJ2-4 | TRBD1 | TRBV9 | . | CASSTIGTAGNIQYF | TGTGCCAGCAGCACTATAGGGACAGCCGGAAACATTCAGTACTTC
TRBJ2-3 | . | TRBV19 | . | CASKGQVVGNTQYF | TGTGCCAGTAAAGGACAAGTCGTCGGAAATACGCAGTATTTT
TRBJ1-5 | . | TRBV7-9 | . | CANLCGSAVSNQPQHF | TGTGCCAACCTATGCGGGAGTGCCGTTAGCAATCAGCCCCAGCATTTT
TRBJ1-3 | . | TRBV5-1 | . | CASSLAGGPGYSGNTIYF | TGCGCCAGCAGCTTGGCTGGGGGCCCGGGGTACTCTGGAAACACCATATATTTT
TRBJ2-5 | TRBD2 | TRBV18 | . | CASSPGTSGIGAQYF | TGTGCCAGCTCACCAGGGACTAGCGGTATCGGGGCCCAGTACTTC